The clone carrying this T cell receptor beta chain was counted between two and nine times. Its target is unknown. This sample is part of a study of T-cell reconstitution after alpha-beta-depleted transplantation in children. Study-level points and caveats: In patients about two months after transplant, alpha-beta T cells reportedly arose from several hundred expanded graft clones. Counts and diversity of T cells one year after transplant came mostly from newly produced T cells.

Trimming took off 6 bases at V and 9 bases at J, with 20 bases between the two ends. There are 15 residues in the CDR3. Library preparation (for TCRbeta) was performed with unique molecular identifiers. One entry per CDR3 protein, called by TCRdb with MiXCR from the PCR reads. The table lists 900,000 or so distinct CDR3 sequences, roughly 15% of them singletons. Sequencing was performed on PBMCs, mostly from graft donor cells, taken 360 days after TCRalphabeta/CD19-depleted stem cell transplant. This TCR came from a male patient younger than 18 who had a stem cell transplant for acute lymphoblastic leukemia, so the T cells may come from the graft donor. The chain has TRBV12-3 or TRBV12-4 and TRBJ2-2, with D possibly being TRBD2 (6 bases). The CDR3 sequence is CASRGPGSINWELFF. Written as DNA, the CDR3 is TGTGCCAGCAGAGGACCCGGGAGTATAAACTGGGAGCTGTTTTTT.